These 8 T cell receptor beta chains came from one sample sequenced in a study of preoperative IRX-2 immunotherapy in early breast cancer. Here immunoSEQ multiplex PCR was the method, and the copy in TCRdb shows in-frame clones only, minus some. The data contain around 22,000 clones, about 90% of them singletons. As to treatment: preoperative locoregional IRX-2 cytokine immunotherapy. The starting material was tumor tissue, obtained after IRX-2 immunotherapy. The receptors originated from a human donor with breast cancer.

The J gene is TRBJ1-4, the V gene TRBV6-1; perhaps TRBD1 as D (5 bases). The CDR3 runs 14 residues. Between the trimmed V and J ends, which lost 9 bases and 4 bases, there was a span of 15 bases. The germline gives CDR1 MNHNS, CDR2 SASEGT. The CDR3 loop is CARGGTGDNEKLFF. CDR3 DNA sequence: TGTGCCAGGGGGGGGACGGGGGATAATGAAAAACTGTTTTTT.

This clone was found once. The V call is TRBV2, the J call TRBJ1-4, with a weak D call TRBD1 (6 bases). The CDR3 extends over 15 amino acids. The germline V gene has CDR1 SNHLY and CDR2 FYNNEI. V lost 3 bases, J lost 7 bases, and 15 bases lay in between. In DNA, the CDR3 is TGTGCCAGCAGTGACTCAGGGGCGCTAATTGAAAAACTGTTTTTT. It translates to CASSDSGALIEKLFF. Full variable domain (outside the CDR3, taken from reference TRBV2 and TRBJ1-4): EPEVTQTPSHQVTQMGQEVILRCVPISNHLYFYWYRQILGQKVEFLVSFYNNEISEKSEIFDDQFSVERPDGSNFTLKIRSTKLEDSAMYFCASSDSGALIEKLFFGSGTQLSVL.

J is TRBJ1-5 and V is TRBV30; possible D gene TRBD1, 5 bases. The CDR3 has 13 amino acids. CDR1 and CDR2 from the germline V gene are GTSNPN and SVGIG (reference sequence). Deletions cut 0 bases from V and 7 bases from J, with 10 bases between. In DNA, the CDR3 is TGTGCCTGGAGTGTGGAGGGGTTACAGCCCCAGCATTTT. This translates into CAWSVEGLQPQHF.

V usage is TRBV7-1 and J usage is TRBJ1-4; D is possibly TRBD1 (6 bases). TRBV7-1 carries the ORF label, with uncertain function. Trimming pared 4 bases from V and 8 bases from J, leaving 14 bases between. This CDR3 has 14 residues. CDR3 in DNA: TGTGCCAGCAGCTTAGGTGGAGGGGGGGAAAAACTGTTTTTT. Its translation is CASSLGGGGEKLFF.

In DNA, the CDR3 is TGTGCCAGCAGTTTCATAGGGGGCGCGAACACCGGGGAGCTGTTTTTT. Its protein is CASSFIGGANTGELFF. The genes are TRBV27 and TRBJ2-2, with 7 nucleotides matching TRBD1. CDR1 is MNHEY, CDR2 SMNVEV, per germline (reference sequence). The CDR3 runs to 16 residues. Trimming took 3 bases from V and 0 from J; bases not matched to a gene: 4.

This clone was found once. V is TRBV28 and J is TRBJ2-5; 7 bases are shared with TRBD1. This CDR3 has 13 residues. Germline V lookup: CDR1 MDHEN, CDR2 SYDVKM. The trim removed 5 bases at V and 1 base at J, leaving 1 base unmatched. CDR3 in amino acids: CASSPGGQETQYF. In DNA form, the CDR3 reads TGTGCCAGCAGTCCAGGGGGCCAAGAGACCCAGTACTTC. The variable domain in full, with the rest retrieved from reference TRBV28 and TRBJ2-5, is DVKVTQSSRYLVKRTGEKVFLECVQDMDHENMFWYRQDPGLGLRLIYFSYDVKMKEKGDIPEGYSVSREKKERFSLILESASTNQTSMYLCASSPGGQETQYFGPGTRLLVL.

The chain recombines TRBV5-6 with TRBJ1-1; tentatively, D is TRBD1 (6 bases). This CDR3 has 14 residues. Trimming cost V 4 bases and J 11 bases, with 21 bases left between them. Per the germline V gene, CDR1 is SGHDT and CDR2 is YYEEEE. CDR3 residues: CASSPYSDSPLAFF. The CDR3 nucleotides read TGTGCCAGCAGCCCATATTCGGACAGCCCACTGGCTTTCTTT.

The chain has TRBV9 and TRBJ2-1, with 7 bases aligning to TRBD1. Germline CDR1 and CDR2: SGDLS and YYNGEE. The V gene end was trimmed by 4 bases and the J gene end by 5 bases; junction bases not matched to a gene: 9. The CDR3 has 15 residues. CDR3 loop: CASSPGDRSNNEQFF. CDR3 DNA: TGTGCCAGCAGCCCCGGGGACAGATCCAACAATGAGCAGTTCTTC.